This T cell receptor beta chain originates from a study of breast tumors, draining lymph nodes, adjacent tissues. Axillary draining lymph nodes of breast cancer patients supplied the node samples. In its sample, this clonotype was seen many times. Its antigen remains unknown. Via MiXCR, TCRdb re-called the multiplex PCR reads, giving one row per CDR3 protein. The sample comprises around 120,000 distinct CDR3 sequences, less than 20% of which are singletons, and roughly 3.5% rests with the top ten. Study findings and constraints: Compared with basal-like, luminal-like tumors shared significantly more repertoire with nontumor tissue.

Sequenced sample: axillary lymph node tissue. The clonotype originates from a female donor with breast cancer. Some clones in this sample may be carry-over from other donors' samples.

The CDR3 spells CSAHVTPMQGMSNYGYTF. CDR3 sequence (DNA): TGCAGTGCCCACGTAACCCCGATGCAGGGGATGTCTAACTATGGCTACACCTTC. The gene calls are TRBV20-1 and TRBJ1-2; D is possibly TRBD1 (6 bases). This CDR3 is built from 18 residues. Germline V gene sequence: CDR1 DFQATT, CDR2 SNEGSKA (reference sequence). V lost 6 bases and J lost 0, with 26 bases in between.